What follows are 20 T cell receptor beta chains derived from one specimen sequenced in a study of control samples from healthy donors and cancer patients. The assay was immunoSEQ multiplex PCR, and TCRdb's table has in-frame clones only and misses some. This sample yields 230,000 or so clones, of which about 93% are seen a single time; roughly 1.6% belongs to the top ten. Material: blood. The source of these receptors is a man aged 45-65 years in good health.

The V and J genes are TRBV6-5 and TRBJ1-5, with D maybe TRBD1 (6 bases). The CDR3 runs to 14 residues. Germline assignment: CDR1 MNHEY and CDR2 SVGAGI. Trimming cost V 2 bases and J 3 bases, with 8 bases left between them. This CDR3 reads CASSYDRSNQPQHF. CDR3 bases: TGTGCCAGCAGTTACGACAGGTCCAATCAGCCCCAGCATTTT.

The chain is built from TRBV18 and TRBJ1-1; D is undetermined. Germline-derived CDR1 and CDR2 are KGHSH and LQKENI. Trimming left V 2 bases short and J 5 bases short, with 12 bases between. The CDR3 runs 14 residues. CDR3 in DNA: TGTGCCAGCTCACCAAACAGCCAAGGGACTGAAGCTTTCTTT. Translated: CASSPNSQGTEAFF.

CDR3 bases: TGTGCCAGCAGCCCGGGACAGTTCGGGGCTGAAGCTTTCTTT. This codes for CASSPGQFGAEAFF. V usage is TRBV3-1 (or the pseudogene TRBV3-2) and J usage is TRBJ1-1; the match to TRBD1 covers 7 bases. The CDR3 covers 14 residues. V lost 4 bases and J lost 6; bases outside the gene matches: 8. The germline CDR1 and CDR2 sequences are LGHDT and YNNKEL (reference sequence).

This clone came up once. CDR3 nucleotides: TGTGCCAGCAGCGTAGTCGGGACTAGCACCGGGGAGCTGTTTTTT. It codes for CASSVVGTSTGELFF. The chain employs TRBV9 and TRBJ2-2; 8 nucleotides line up with TRBD2. V was pared by 0 bases and J by 4 bases, with 2 bases of the junction left unmatched. Germline CDR1 is SGDLS and CDR2 is YYNGEE. The length of the CDR3 is 15 residues.

V gene TRBV7-2 combines with J gene TRBJ2-6; D gene uncertain. The V gene lost 6 bases and the J gene lost 0 bases, with 6 bases spanning the gap. Germline loops: CDR1 SGHTA, CDR2 FQGNSA. The CDR3 length is 14 residues. The CDR3 is CASRVFSGANVLTF. The CDR3 coding sequence is TGTGCCAGCAGGGTGTTCTCTGGGGCCAACGTCCTGACTTTC. The whole variable domain, remainder taken from reference TRBV7-2 and TRBJ2-6, is GAGVSQSPSNKVTEKGKDVELRCDPISGHTALYWYRQSLGQGLEFLIYFQGNSAPDKSGLPSDRFSAERTGGSVSTLTIQRTQQEDSAVYLCASRVFSGANVLTFGAGSRLTVL.

The rearrangement uses TRBV24-1 and TRBJ2-5; maybe TRBD2 (7 bases). Germline V gives CDR1 KGHDR, CDR2 SFDVKD. The V end lost 9 bases, the J end lost 5 bases, and 18 bases lay between the germline ends. The CDR3 sequence is 14 residues long. Here the CDR3 reads CATGVGGAGETQYF. DNA of the CDR3: TGTGCCACCGGAGTGGGGGGGGCAGGGGAGACCCAGTACTTC.

The chain combines TRBV5-1 with TRBJ2-3, with D possibly TRBD1 on 5 matching bases. Trimming pared 7 bases from V and 0 bases from J, leaving 12 bases between. CDR1 and CDR2 (germline): SGHRS, YFSETQ. This CDR3 has 14 residues. The CDR3 region is CASSEGESTDTQYF. DNA of the CDR3: TGCGCCAGCTCCGAAGGGGAAAGCACAGATACGCAGTATTTT.

Of note for this clone: This specimen includes other DNA sequences encoding the same CDR3. V gene TRBV6-5 combines with J gene TRBJ1-1; D is undetermined. V was pared by 2 bases and J by 6 bases, with 4 bases between. The CDR3 length is 11 residues. Germline V CDR1 and CDR2: MNHEY, SVGAGI. CDR3 sequence (DNA): TGTGCCAGCAGTTACGGCCCTGAAGCTTTCTTT. Translating gives CASSYGPEAFF.

This sequence joins TRBV5-1 and TRBJ1-5; perhaps TRBD1 as D (5 bases). Trimming took 0 bases from V and 0 from J, leaving 13 bases between them. The CDR3 has 17 residues. Germline CDR1 SGHRS, CDR2 YFSETQ. CDR3 protein: CASSLGPIGVSNQPQHF. The CDR3 DNA sequence: TGCGCCAGCAGCTTGGGACCCATAGGGGTTAGCAATCAGCCCCAGCATTTT.

The J gene is TRBJ2-3, the V gene TRBV10-2; 9 positions match TRBD1. Trimming cost V 5 bases and J 5 bases; bases outside gene matches: 5. The CDR3 runs 14 residues. Per germline, CDR1 WSHSY and CDR2 SAAADI. In DNA, the CDR3 is TGCGCCAGCAGTCCGACAGGGGGAAAAGATACGCAGTATTTT. It translates to CASSPTGGKDTQYF.

This clone was seen only once. The chain recombines TRBV4-1 with TRBJ1-3; D might be TRBD1 (6 bases). This CDR3 spans 20 amino acids. Germline values: CDR1 MGHRA, CDR2 YSYEKL. The V and J ends lost 0 bases and 0 bases respectively, with 21 bases between them. The CDR3 reads CASSQDGKDRLTFSGNTIYF. The CDR3 DNA reads as TGCGCCAGCAGCCAAGATGGAAAAGACAGGTTGACTTTCTCTGGAAACACCATATATTTT.

This sequence joins TRBV7-9 and TRBJ1-2, with TRBD1 identical over 8 bases. This CDR3 spans 17 amino acids. J lost 1 base, V lost 5 bases, and 12 bases had no gene match. Per the germline V gene, CDR1 is SEHNR and CDR2 is FQNEAQ (reference sequence). The CDR3 is CASSPHPDRGLNYGYTF. The CDR3 nucleotides are TGTGCCAGCAGCCCACACCCCGACAGGGGCCTTAACTATGGCTACACCTTC.

The chain carries TRBV9 and TRBJ1-1, with D hard to call. CDR3 length equals 15 residues. V was pared by 0 bases and J by 1 base, with 10 bases between. Germline V gene data show CDR1 as SGDLS and CDR2 as YYNGEE. CDR3 nucleotide sequence: TGTGCCAGCAGCGTAGGTTCGAGGGCGAACACTGAAGCTTTCTTT. Protein sequence: CASSVGSRANTEAFF.

The sample holds one count of this clone. The CDR3 region is CASRTSQGATEAFF. In DNA, the CDR3 is TGTGCCAGCAGAACCTCCCAGGGGGCCACTGAAGCTTTCTTT. The chain is built from TRBV6-4 and TRBJ1-1; TRBD1 matches at 8 bases. This CDR3 spans 14 amino acids. The V segment lost 6 bases and the J segment 4 bases; nucleotides outside the gene matches: 7. The germline CDR1 and CDR2 sequences are MRHNA and SNTAGT.

The chain employs TRBV6-5 and TRBJ2-7; 9 bases map to TRBD1. CDR1 is MNHEY and CDR2 is SVGAGI in the germline V gene. V shed 4 bases, J shed 3 bases, and the junction held 4 bases outside the gene matches. The CDR3 totals 14 residues. DNA of the CDR3: TGTGCCAGCAGTTCGACAGGGGGTTTCTACGAGCAGTACGTC. Protein: CASSSTGGFYEQYV.

In its sample, this clone was seen a few times. The chain combines TRBV5-5 with TRBJ1-1; the match to TRBD1 covers 7 bases. This CDR3 has 15 residues. The V segment lost 4 bases and the J segment 5 bases; nucleotides outside the gene matches: 11. Germline assignment: CDR1 SGHKS and CDR2 YYEKEE (reference sequence). Written as DNA, the CDR3 is TGTGCCAGCAGCCGACTTCAGGGGGGACGGACTGAAGCTTTCTTT. Encoded protein: CASSRLQGGRTEAFF. The whole variable domain, filled in from reference TRBV5-5 and TRBJ1-1, reads DAGVTQSPTHLIKTRGQQVTLRCSPISGHKSVSWYQQVLGQGPQFIFQYYEKEERGRGNFPDRFSARQFPNYSSELNVNALLLGDSALYLCASSRLQGGRTEAFFGQGTRLTVV.

The V call is TRBV5-3, the J call TRBJ2-7; TRBD1 agrees at 10 bases. TRBV5-3 falls under the ORF class, with uncertain function. J was trimmed by 4 bases and V by 2 bases; bases with no gene match: 12. This CDR3 is built from 17 residues. The CDR3 sequence is CARSFCSTGTGVYEQYF. In DNA form, the CDR3 reads TGTGCCAGAAGCTTTTGTTCAACCGGGACAGGGGTGTACGAGCAGTACTTC.

The chain has TRBV7-2 and TRBJ2-5; the match to TRBD2 covers 7 bases. CDR3 length: 16 residues. V was pared by 1 base and J by 5 bases, with 10 bases of the junction left unmatched. Germline V CDR1 and CDR2: SGHTA, FQGNSA. The CDR3: CASSLESSGGGETQYF. The CDR3 DNA is TGTGCCAGCAGCTTAGAATCTTCGGGAGGAGGCGAGACCCAGTACTTC. Variable domain in full (rest from reference TRBV7-2 and TRBJ2-5): GAGVSQSPSNKVTEKGKDVELRCDPISGHTALYWYRQSLGQGLEFLIYFQGNSAPDKSGLPSDRFSAERTGGSVSTLTIQRTQQEDSAVYLCASSLESSGGGETQYFGPGTRLLVL.

Concerning this clone: The same CDR3 is also encoded by other DNA sequences in this sample. The chain uses TRBV28 and TRBJ1-2; D gene ambiguous. The CDR3 loop spans 12 amino acids. The germline V and J ends were trimmed by 2 bases and 5 bases, with 6 bases remaining between them. Germline V gene lookup returns CDR1 MDHEN and CDR2 SYDVKM. CDR3 coding DNA: TGTGCCAGCAGTTTAAAGGGATATGGCTACACCTTC. Translation: CASSLKGYGYTF.

The chain combines TRBV7-8 with TRBJ2-3, with D perhaps matching TRBD2 (6 bases). The germline V gene encodes CDR1 SGHVS and CDR2 FQNEAQ. V was shortened by 1 base and J by 4 bases, with 9 bases between the two germline ends. The CDR3 sequence is 14 residues long. The CDR3 spells CASSLEQRADTQYF. In nucleotides, the CDR3 is TGTGCCAGCAGCTTAGAACAGCGGGCAGATACGCAGTATTTT.